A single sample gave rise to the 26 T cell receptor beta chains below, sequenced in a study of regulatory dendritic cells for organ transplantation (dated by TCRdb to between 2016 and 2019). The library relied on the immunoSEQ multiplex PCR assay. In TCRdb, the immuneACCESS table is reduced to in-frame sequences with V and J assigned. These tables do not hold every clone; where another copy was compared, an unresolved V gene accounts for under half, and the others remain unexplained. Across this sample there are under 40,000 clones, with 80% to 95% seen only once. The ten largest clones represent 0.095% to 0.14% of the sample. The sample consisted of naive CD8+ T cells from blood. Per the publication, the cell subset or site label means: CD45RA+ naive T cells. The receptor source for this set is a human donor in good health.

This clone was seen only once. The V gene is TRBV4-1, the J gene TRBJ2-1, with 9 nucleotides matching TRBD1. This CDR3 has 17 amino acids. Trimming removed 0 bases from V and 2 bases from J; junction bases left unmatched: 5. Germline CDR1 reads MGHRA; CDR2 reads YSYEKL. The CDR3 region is CASSQESGTGPYNEQFF. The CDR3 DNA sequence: TGCGCCAGCAGCCAAGAATCGGGGACAGGGCCCTACAATGAGCAGTTCTTC.

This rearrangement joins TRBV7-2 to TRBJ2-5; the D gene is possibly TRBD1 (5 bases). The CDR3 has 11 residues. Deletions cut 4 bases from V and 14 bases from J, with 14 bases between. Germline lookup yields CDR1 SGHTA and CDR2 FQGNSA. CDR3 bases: TGTGCCAGCAGCTATAGGGGCAGTTCCTACTTC. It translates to CASSYRGSSYF.

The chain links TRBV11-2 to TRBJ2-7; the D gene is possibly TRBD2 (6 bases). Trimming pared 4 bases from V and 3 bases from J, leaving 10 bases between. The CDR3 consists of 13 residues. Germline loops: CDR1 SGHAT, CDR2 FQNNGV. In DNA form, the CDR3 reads TGTGCCAGCAGCTGGACGCGGGACTACGAGCAGTACTTC. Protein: CASSWTRDYEQYF.

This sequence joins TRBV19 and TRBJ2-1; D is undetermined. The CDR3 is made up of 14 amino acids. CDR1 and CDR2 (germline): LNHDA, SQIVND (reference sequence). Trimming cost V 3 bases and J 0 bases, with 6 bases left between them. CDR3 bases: TGTGCCAGTAGTATGGTGAGCTCCTACAATGAGCAGTTCTTC. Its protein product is CASSMVSSYNEQFF.

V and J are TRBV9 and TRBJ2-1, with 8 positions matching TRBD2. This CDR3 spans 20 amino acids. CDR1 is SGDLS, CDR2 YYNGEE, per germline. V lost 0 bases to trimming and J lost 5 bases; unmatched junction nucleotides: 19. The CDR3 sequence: CASSVGPPSGSPGWNNEQFF. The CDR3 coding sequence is TGTGCCAGCAGCGTAGGGCCTCCAAGCGGGAGTCCGGGCTGGAACAATGAGCAGTTCTTC.

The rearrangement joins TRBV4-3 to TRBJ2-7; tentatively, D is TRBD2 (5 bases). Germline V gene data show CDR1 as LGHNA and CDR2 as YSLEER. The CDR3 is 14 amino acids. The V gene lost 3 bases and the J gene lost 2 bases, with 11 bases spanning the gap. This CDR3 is CASSHTTGTYEQYF. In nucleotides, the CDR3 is TGCGCCAGCAGCCATACGACGGGGACCTACGAGCAGTACTTC.

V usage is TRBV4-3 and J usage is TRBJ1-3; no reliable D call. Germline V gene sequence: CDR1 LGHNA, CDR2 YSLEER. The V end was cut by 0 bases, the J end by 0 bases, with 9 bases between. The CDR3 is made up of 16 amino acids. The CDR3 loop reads CASSQDPGNSGNTIYF. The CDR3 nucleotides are TGCGCCAGCAGCCAAGATCCGGGAAACTCTGGAAACACCATATATTTT.

CDR3 residues: CASSLWGSETYNEQFF. The CDR3 DNA reads as TGTGCCAGCAGCTTGTGGGGCAGTGAAACCTACAATGAGCAGTTCTTC. The V gene is TRBV5-4, the J gene TRBJ2-1, with a possible D match to TRBD1 (5 bases). The CDR3 consists of 16 residues. Trimming left V 1 base short and J 2 bases short, with 13 bases between. The germline CDR1 and CDR2 sequences are SGHNT and YYREEE (reference sequence).

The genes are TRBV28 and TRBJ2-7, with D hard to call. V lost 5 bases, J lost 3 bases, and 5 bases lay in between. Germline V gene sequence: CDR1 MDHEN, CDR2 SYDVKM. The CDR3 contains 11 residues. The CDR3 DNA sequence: TGTGCCAGCAGTCGAAACTACGAGCAGTACTTC. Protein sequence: CASSRNYEQYF.

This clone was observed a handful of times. The CDR3 coding sequence is TGTGCCAGCAGCTGGGGGACCTCCCAAAGGAATGAAAAACTGTTTTTT. This codes for CASSWGTSQRNEKLFF. This chain uses TRBV5-4 with TRBJ1-4, with D possibly matching TRBD1 (5 bases). Germline CDR1 and CDR2: SGHNT and YYREEE (reference sequence). This CDR3 has 16 residues. V was cut by 3 bases and J by 5 bases, with 17 bases left in between. The whole variable domain, remainder taken from reference TRBV5-4 and TRBJ1-4, is ETGVTQSPTHLIKTRGQQVTLRCSSQSGHNTVSWYQQALGQGPQFIFQYYREEENGRGNFPPRFSGLQFPNYSSELNVNALELDDSALYLCASSWGTSQRNEKLFFGSGTQLSVL.

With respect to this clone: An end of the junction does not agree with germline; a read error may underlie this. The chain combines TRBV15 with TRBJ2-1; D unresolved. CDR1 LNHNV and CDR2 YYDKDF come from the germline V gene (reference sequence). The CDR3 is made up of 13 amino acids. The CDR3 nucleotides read TGTGCCACCGGCAGCAGCTCCTACAATGAGCAGTTCTTC. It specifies CATGSSSYNEQFF.

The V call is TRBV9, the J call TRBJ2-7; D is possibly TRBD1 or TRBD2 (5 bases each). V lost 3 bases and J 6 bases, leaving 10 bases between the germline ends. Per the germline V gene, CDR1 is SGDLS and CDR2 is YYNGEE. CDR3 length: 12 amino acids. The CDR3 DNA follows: TGTGCCAGCAGCGCGCATGGGGGCGAGCAGTACTTC. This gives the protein CASSAHGGEQYF.

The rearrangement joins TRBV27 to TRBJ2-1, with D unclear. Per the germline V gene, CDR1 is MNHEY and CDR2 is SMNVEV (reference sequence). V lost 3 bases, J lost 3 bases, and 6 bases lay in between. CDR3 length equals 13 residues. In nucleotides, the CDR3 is TGTGCCAGCAGTTTTACGGACTACAATGAGCAGTTCTTC. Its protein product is CASSFTDYNEQFF.

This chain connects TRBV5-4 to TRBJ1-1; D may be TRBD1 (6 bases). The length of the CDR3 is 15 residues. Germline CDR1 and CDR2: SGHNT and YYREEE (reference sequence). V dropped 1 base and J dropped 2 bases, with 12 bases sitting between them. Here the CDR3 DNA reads TGTGCCAGCAGCTTGAACGGGGGCTCAAACACTGAAGCTTTCTTT. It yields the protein CASSLNGGSNTEAFF.

Written as DNA, the CDR3 is TGTGCCAGCAGCCCTCCTCGAGGATGGGGCTACACCTTC. It translates to CASSPPRGWGYTF. V usage is TRBV7-9 and J usage is TRBJ1-2; D not resolved. The V end was cut by 5 bases, the J end by 8 bases, with 15 bases between. CDR3 length equals 13 residues. From germline, CDR1 is SEHNR and CDR2 FQNEAQ (reference sequence).

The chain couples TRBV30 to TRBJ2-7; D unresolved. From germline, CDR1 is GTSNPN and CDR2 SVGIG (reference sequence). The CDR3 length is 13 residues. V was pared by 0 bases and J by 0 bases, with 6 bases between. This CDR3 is CAWSVYPSYEQYF. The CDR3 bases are TGTGCCTGGAGTGTCTACCCCTCCTACGAGCAGTACTTC.

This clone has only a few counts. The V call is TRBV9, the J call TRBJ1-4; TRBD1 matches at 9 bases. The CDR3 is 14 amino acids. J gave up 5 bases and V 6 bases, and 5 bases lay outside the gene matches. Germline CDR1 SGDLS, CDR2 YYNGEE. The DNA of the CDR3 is TGTGCCAGCAACAGGGGGCTCACAAATGAAAAACTGTTTTTT. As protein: CASNRGLTNEKLFF.

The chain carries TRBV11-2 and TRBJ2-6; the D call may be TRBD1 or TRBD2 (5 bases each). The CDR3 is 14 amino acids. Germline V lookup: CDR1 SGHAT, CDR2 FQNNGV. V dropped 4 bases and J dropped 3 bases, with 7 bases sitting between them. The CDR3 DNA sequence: TGTGCCAGCAGCTGGGGGAGTGGGGCCAACGTCCTGACTTTC. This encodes CASSWGSGANVLTF. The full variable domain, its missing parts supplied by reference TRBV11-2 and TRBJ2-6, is EAGVAQSPRYKIIEKRQSVAFWCNPISGHATLYWYQQILGQGPKLLIQFQNNGVVDDSQLPKDRFSAERLKGVDSTLKIQPAKLEDSAVYLCASSWGSGANVLTFGAGSRLTVL.

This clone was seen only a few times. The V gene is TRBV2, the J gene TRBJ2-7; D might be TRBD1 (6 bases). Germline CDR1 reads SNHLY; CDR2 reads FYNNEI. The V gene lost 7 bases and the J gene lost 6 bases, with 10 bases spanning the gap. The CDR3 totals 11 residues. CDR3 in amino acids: CASMDRIEQYF. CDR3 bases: TGTGCCAGCATGGACAGAATCGAGCAGTACTTC.

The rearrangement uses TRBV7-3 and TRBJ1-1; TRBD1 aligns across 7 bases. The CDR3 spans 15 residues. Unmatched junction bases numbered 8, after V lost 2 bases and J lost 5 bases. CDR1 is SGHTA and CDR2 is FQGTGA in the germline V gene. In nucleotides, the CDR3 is TGTGCCAGCAGCTTAGGAGGGGGCGCGGGTACTGAAGCTTTCTTT. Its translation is CASSLGGGAGTEAFF.

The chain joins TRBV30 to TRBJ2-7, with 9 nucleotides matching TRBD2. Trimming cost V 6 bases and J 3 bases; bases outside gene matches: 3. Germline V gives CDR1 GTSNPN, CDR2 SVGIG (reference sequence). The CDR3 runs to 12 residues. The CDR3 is CACGTSRYEQYF. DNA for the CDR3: TGTGCCTGTGGGACTAGCCGCTACGAGCAGTACTTC.

The CDR3, as DNA: TGTGCCAGTAGCTCCCGGGAATCCACTAACTATGGCTACACCTTC. Protein product: CASSSRESTNYGYTF. The rearrangement joins TRBV19 to TRBJ1-2; no clear D. The CDR3 runs 15 residues. Germline values: CDR1 LNHDA, CDR2 SQIVND (reference sequence). V was pared by 6 bases and J by 0 bases, with 14 bases between.

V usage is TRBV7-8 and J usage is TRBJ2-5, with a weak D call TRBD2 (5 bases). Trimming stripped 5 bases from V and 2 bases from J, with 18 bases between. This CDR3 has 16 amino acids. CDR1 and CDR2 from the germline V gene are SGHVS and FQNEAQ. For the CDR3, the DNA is TGTGCCAGCAGCCCCCCCGGCGGGCCGGGGCAAGAGACCCAGTACTTC. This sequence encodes CASSPPGGPGQETQYF.

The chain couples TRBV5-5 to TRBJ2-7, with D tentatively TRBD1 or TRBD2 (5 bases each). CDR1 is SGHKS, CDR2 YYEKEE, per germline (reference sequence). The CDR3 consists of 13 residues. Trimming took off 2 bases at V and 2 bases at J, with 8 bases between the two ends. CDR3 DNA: TGTGCCAGCAGCTTTGGGGGTCCCTACGAGCAGTACTTC. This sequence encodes CASSFGGPYEQYF. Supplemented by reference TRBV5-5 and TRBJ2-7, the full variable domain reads DAGVTQSPTHLIKTRGQQVTLRCSPISGHKSVSWYQQVLGQGPQFIFQYYEKEERGRGNFPDRFSARQFPNYSSELNVNALLLGDSALYLCASSFGGPYEQYFGPGTRLTVT.

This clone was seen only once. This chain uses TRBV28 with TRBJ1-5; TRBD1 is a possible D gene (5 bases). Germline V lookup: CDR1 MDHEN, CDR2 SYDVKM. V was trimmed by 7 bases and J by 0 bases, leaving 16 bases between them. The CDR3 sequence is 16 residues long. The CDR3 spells CASTIPGGYSNQPQHF. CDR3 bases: TGTGCCAGCACCATTCCCGGGGGTTATAGCAATCAGCCCCAGCATTTT.

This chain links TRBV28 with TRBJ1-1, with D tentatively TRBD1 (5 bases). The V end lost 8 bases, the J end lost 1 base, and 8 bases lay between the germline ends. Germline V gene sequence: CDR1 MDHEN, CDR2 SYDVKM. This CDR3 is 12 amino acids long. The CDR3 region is CASQTGNTEAFF. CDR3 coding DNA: TGTGCCAGCCAAACAGGGAACACTGAAGCTTTCTTT.